Listed below are T cell receptor beta chains from one sample, sequenced in a study of blood T cell repertoires in COVID-19. Generated by immunoSEQ multiplex PCR, the TCRdb table keeps only in-frame clones and is missing some. The sample shows a few hundred thousand clones, about 87% of them seen only once. Sequenced: peripheral blood. These receptors came from a man aged 55 to 70 who had recovered from COVID-19. Both conserved end residues are part of each CDR3. A D gene is named only where the DNA matches it firmly. Clone size appears in some rows only: once, few, many, or a class for an expanded clone.

J,V,size,D,CDR3,DNA
TRBJ1-6,TRBV6-6,NA,NA,CASSYTGSSYNSPLHF,TGTGCCAGCAGTTACACAGGGAGCTCCTATAATTCACCCCTCCACTTT
TRBJ1-5,TRBV15,NA,NA,CATSSRVEQPQHF,TGTGCCACCAGCTCCAGGGTAGAGCAGCCCCAGCATTTT
TRBJ2-7,TRBV20-1,once,TRBD1,CSASEPGTGLEEQYF,TGCAGTGCTAGTGAACCCGGGACAGGGTTAGAGGAGCAGTACTTC
TRBJ2-7,TRBV28,few,TRBD2,CASRSGGGRYEQYF,TGTGCCAGCCGGAGCGGCGGGGGGAGGTACGAGCAGTACTTC
TRBJ2-5,TRBV6-5,NA,TRBD2,CASRLAGGPETQYF,TGTGCCAGCAGATTAGCGGGGGGTCCAGAGACCCAGTACTTC
TRBJ2-7,TRBV29-1,NA,NA,CSVEAGLPSYEQYF,TGCAGCGTTGAAGCGGGGTTACCTTCCTACGAGCAGTACTTC
TRBJ2-7,TRBV6-5,NA,NA,CASSRAGSYEQYF,TGTGCCAGCAGTCGGGCGGGCTCCTACGAGCAGTACTTC
TRBJ2-2,TRBV5-1,NA,NA,CASSLGQVLTGELFF,TGCGCCAGCAGCTTGGGACAGGTCCTCACCGGGGAGCTGTTTTTT
TRBJ2-2,TRBV6-5,NA,TRBD1,CASSPGQDLTGELFF,TGTGCCAGCAGTCCCGGACAGGACCTCACCGGGGAGCTGTTTTTT
TRBJ1-2,TRBV6-2/TRBV6-3,NA,NA,CASSYGFTGNYGYTF,TGTGCCAGCAGTTACGGCTTTACGGGAAACTATGGCTACACCTTC